One sample yielded the 14 T cell receptor beta chains listed below, sequenced in a study of glioma-infiltrating T cells. Using RNA template, CDR3s of TCR alpha and beta were amplified with iRepertoire arm-PCR. TCRdb independently ran MiXCR on the multiplex PCR reads; one entry per CDR3 protein. The sample lists some 160,000 distinct CDR3 sequences; around 40% were seen once. The sequenced sample was glioma tissue, nonneoplastic brain tissue, or PBMCs (not recorded which). The receptor source for this set is a human donor with low-grade glioma or glioblastoma, undergoing nonglioma brain surgery, or in good health (not recorded which).

On this clonotype: An end of the junction differs from the germline gene, which may be a read error. The J gene is TRBJ1-6, the V gene TRBV7-2; no firm D call. Germline V CDR1 and CDR2: SGHTA, FQGNSA. CDR3 length: 13 residues. The chain's CDR3 is CASSLPDSSPLDF. The DNA for the CDR3 is TGTGCCAGCAGCTTACCCGACTCTTCACCCCTCGACTTT.

This chain joins TRBV24-1 and TRBJ2-3, with TRBD1 as a possible D gene (5 bases). CDR1 KGHDR and CDR2 SFDVKD come from the germline V gene. The CDR3 totals 15 residues. V was trimmed by 4 bases and J by 5 bases, leaving 15 bases between them. CDR3 region: CATSDPPPQGDTQYF. The CDR3 coding sequence is TGTGCCACCAGTGACCCCCCCCCTCAGGGAGATACGCAGTATTTT.

The table lists this clonotype with a count of one. This could be a read error, since a much larger clone is one nucleotide away. This chain connects TRBV3-1 to TRBJ2-5; D not resolved. Germline lookup yields CDR1 LGHDT and CDR2 YNNKEL (reference sequence). This CDR3 is built from 16 residues. The CDR3 coding sequence is TGTGCCAGAAGCCAAGAAAAATCGGTCGGACAAGAGACCCAGTACTTC. Translated, it gives CARSQEKSVGQETQYF.

Concerning this clonotype: A much larger clone differs by one base, so this may be a read error. V gene TRBV6-1 combines with J gene TRBJ2-5; D remains ambiguous. Per germline, CDR1 MNHNS and CDR2 SASEGT. The V end lost 5 bases, the J end lost 5 bases, and 9 bases lay between the germline ends. CDR3 length: 12 residues. CDR3 bases: TGTGCCAGCAGTCCCGACTGGGAGACCCAGTACTTC. Translated, it gives CASSPDWETQYF.

This clonotype was detected only a few times. This sequence may be a read error, since a much larger clone differs from it by one base. The rearrangement joins TRBV6-1 to TRBJ2-7, with D hard to call. The V end was cut by 3 bases, the J end by 3 bases, with 9 bases between. From germline, CDR1 is MNHNS and CDR2 SASEGT. The CDR3 totals 13 residues. This CDR3 reads CASSEGFYYEQYF. CDR3 bases: TGTGCCAGCAGTGAGGGCTTCTACTACGAGCAGTACTTC.

This clonotype showed up many times. The rearrangement uses TRBV28 and TRBJ2-3, with TRBD1 matching over 10 bases. The germline V gene encodes CDR1 MDHEN and CDR2 SYDVKM. The CDR3 is 17 amino acids. V lost 1 base, J lost 4 bases, and 8 bases stayed unmatched. The CDR3 spells CASSLLRGQGEADTQYF. Here the CDR3 DNA reads TGTGCCAGCAGTTTATTGCGAGGACAGGGGGAGGCAGATACGCAGTATTTT.

A note on this clonotype: A junction end diverges from the germline sequence, so it may reflect a read error. This chain joins TRBV28 and TRBJ1-5; D not resolved. The germline V gene has CDR1 MDHEN and CDR2 SYDVKM. The CDR3 runs to 14 residues. CDR3 in DNA: TGTGCCAGCAGTTTGGACGGAGTCAATCAGCCCCAGCACTTT. Translating gives CASSLDGVNQPQHF.

The V call is TRBV2, the J call TRBJ2-3; D call uncertain. This CDR3 is built from 14 residues. The germline V and J ends were trimmed by 4 bases and 11 bases, with 19 bases remaining between them. Germline V gene sequence: CDR1 SNHLY, CDR2 FYNNEI. The CDR3 region has the DNA TGTGCCAGCAGTGGGGATGAGCGCAGCGCTAGGCAGTATTTT. As protein: CASSGDERSARQYF.

The chain employs TRBV7-9 and TRBJ2-7; D is possibly TRBD1 (5 bases). Trimming shortened V by 2 bases and J by 1 base, and 18 bases separated the two germline ends. This CDR3 contains 17 residues. Germline CDR1 is SEHNR and CDR2 is FQNEAQ (reference sequence). The CDR3 here is CASSLSLSDQGSYEQYF. As DNA, the CDR3 is TGTGCCAGCAGCTTAAGTTTATCGGACCAGGGTTCCTACGAGCAGTACTTC. The variable domain in full, completed from reference TRBV7-9 and TRBJ2-7, reads DTGVSQNPRHKITKRGQNVTFRCDPISEHNRLYWYRQTLGQGPEFLTYFQNEAQLEKSRLLSDRFSAERPKGSFSTLEIQRTEQGDSAMYLCASSLSLSDQGSYEQYFGPGTRLTVT.

This clonotype was recorded at least ten times. V is TRBV4-1 and J is TRBJ2-7; D gene uncertain. The germline gives CDR1 MGHRA, CDR2 YSYEKL. The CDR3 is made up of 14 amino acids. V was trimmed by 3 bases and J by 0 bases, leaving 9 bases between them. CDR3 in amino acids: CASSHPESSYEQYF. The DNA for the CDR3 is TGCGCCAGCAGCCACCCGGAAAGCTCCTACGAGCAGTACTTC.

In the case of this clonotype: Since a much larger clone is just one base distant, this may be a read error. This chain uses TRBV6-1 with TRBJ2-7; D is perhaps TRBD2 (5 bases). V lost 7 bases to trimming and J lost 1 base, with 11 bases between them. The CDR3 has 13 residues. In germline, CDR1 is MNHNS, CDR2 SASEGT. In DNA, the CDR3 is TGTGCCAGCACGGCACTAGGTTCCTACGAGCAGTACTTC. It is translated as CASTALGSYEQYF.

This clonotype has ten or more counts. This sequence joins TRBV29-1 and TRBJ1-4; possible D gene TRBD1, 6 bases. This CDR3 has 11 amino acids. Germline V CDR1 and CDR2: SQVTM, ANQGSEA. The V and J ends lost 5 bases and 8 bases respectively, with 9 bases between them. The CDR3 DNA is TGCAGCGTTTGGGACAACGAAAAACTGTTTTTT. Translated, it gives CSVWDNEKLFF.

This clonotype was seen at least ten times. The rearrangement uses TRBV27 and TRBJ2-5, with D possibly TRBD1 on 5 matching bases. This CDR3 has 15 amino acids. V lost 6 bases to trimming and J lost 2 bases, with 16 bases between them. The germline V gene has CDR1 MNHEY and CDR2 SMNVEV (reference sequence). The CDR3 nucleotides read TGTGCCAGCAGCCGCCGACAGCCTTTACAAGAGACCCAGTACTTC. Translation gives CASSRRQPLQETQYF.

This clonotype has a count of ten or more. V usage is TRBV2 and J usage is TRBJ2-1; 7 nucleotides align to TRBD2. The germline V gene has CDR1 SNHLY and CDR2 FYNNEI. The CDR3 is 13 amino acids. Trimming at V came to 6 bases and at J to 6 bases, leaving 5 bases not matched to a gene. The chain's CDR3 is CASSLLAFNEQFF. CDR3 nucleotide sequence: TGTGCCAGCAGCCTACTAGCGTTCAATGAGCAGTTCTTC.